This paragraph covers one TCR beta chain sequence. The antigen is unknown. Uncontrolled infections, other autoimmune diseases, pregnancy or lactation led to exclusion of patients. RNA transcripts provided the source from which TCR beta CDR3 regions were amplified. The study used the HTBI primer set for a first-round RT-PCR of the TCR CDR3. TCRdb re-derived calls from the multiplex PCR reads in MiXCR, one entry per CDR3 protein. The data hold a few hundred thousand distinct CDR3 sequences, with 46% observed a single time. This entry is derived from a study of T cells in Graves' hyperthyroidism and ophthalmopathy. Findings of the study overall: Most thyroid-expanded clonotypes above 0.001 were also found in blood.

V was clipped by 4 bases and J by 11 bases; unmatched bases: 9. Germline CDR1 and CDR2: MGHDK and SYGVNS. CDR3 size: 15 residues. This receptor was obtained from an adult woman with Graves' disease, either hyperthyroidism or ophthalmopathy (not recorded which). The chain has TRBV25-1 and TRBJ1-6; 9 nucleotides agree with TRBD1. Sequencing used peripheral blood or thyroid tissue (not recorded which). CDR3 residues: CASSVNRGRPAPLHF. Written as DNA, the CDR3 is TGTGCCAGCAGTGTGAACAGGGGGCGTCCCGCACCCCTCCACTTT.